The sequence of this TCR beta chain was determined in a study of vaccination and CD4 T cells after COVID-19 (dated by TCRdb to between 2021 and 2024). Describing the broader study: Convalescent patients had a positive SARS-CoV-2 result on nasal swab PCR, and of these patients, some ten had mild disease and one had severe disease. The convalescent cohort included six males and four females, with two Hispanic individuals, seven Caucasians, two Asians and one multiracial person. Two doses of either the Pfizer-BioNTech BNT162b2 vaccine (n=8) or the Moderna mRNA-1273 vaccine (n=2) were administered to participants. Post-COVID blood samples were collected from convalescent patients a median of around 96 days after diagnosis, with a range of about 30 to 161 days. Post-vaccine blood samples were taken a median of approximately 76 days after the second vaccine dose, with a range of 14 to 241 days. For stimulating the cultures, overlapping spike peptide pools were used, derived from SARS-CoV-2 as well as from the common cold coronaviruses HCoV-NL63, HCoV-OC43 and HCoV-229E. As controls, cultures received a CEFX viral epitope pool (the positive control), an HIV-1 Nef peptide pool (the negative control), or no peptide at all. In 10 COVID-19 convalescent patients and a handful of infection-naive healthy vaccine recipients, the spike-specific CD4+ TCR repertoire before mRNA vaccination was compared with the repertoire after mRNA vaccination. The full study reports these points: Among the post-vaccine SARS-CoV-2-reactive clones in convalescent patients, a median around 85% showed up only after vaccination, which suggests vaccine-specific priming. Relatively few convalescent patients were included in the study, and early timepoints after natural infection were not analyzed. In convalescent patients, nearly all vaccine-specific clones (304 of 307) were found to be mono-reactive for SARS-CoV-2 spike rather than cross-reactive with common cold coronaviruses. Although the median number of SARS-CoV-2-reactive clonotypes went up from roughly 23 after infection to some 38 after vaccination, the increase was not significant.

The receptor library was made with PCR. DNA from cultured CD4+ T cells was subjected to TCR sequencing with the Oncomine TCR Beta short-read assay at the Johns Hopkins FTIC core. The QIAamp micro DNA kit was used to extract genomic DNA from the cultured CD4+ T cells. Oncomine TCR Beta libraries from cultured CD4+ T cells were pooled with unique dual indexes and sequenced on an Illumina iSeq 100. The paper's processing steps were these. Non-productive sequences were removed, and CDR3s not starting with C, not ending with F or W, or shorter than 7 amino acids were discarded. The MANAFEST web application identified antigen-specific clonotypes by comparing peptide-stimulated wells against reference wells and other culture wells. For a clone to be called positive, the clone needed an FDR below 0.05, an odds ratio above 5, and a productive frequency above 0.1% in at least two of three replicate wells. A clonotype was classed as cross-reactive if the clonotype showed significant expansion both in SARS-CoV-2 spike wells and in at least one common cold coronavirus spike condition. Similarity between CDR3 sequences was evaluated in R version 3.6.1 using Levenshtein distances (stringdist) and unrooted phylogenetic trees (ape). TCRdb applied fastp at Q25 and MiXCR to the public reads, then kept only in-frame beta chains. For every CDR3 protein sequence, its rows merge into one entry that carries the most common genes and DNA. TCRdb's processing, not the study's, gives the V and J calls here. The sample table lists under 20,000 distinct CDR3 sequences, about 40% of them with a count of one. 20% to 25% of the sample lies in the top ten.

This clonotype was seen a few times. The target of this receptor is not known. The sample holds no much larger clone one base away, and base qualities are not on file. What the treatment or condition label conveys for this sample: 10-day PBMC culture with coronavirus spike peptide pools or control peptides (ViraFEST assay). The study used the ViraFEST assay, which expanded antigen-specific T cells with peptide pools and then identified expanded clonotypes by TCR sequencing. The positive SARS-CoV-2 PCR tests of the convalescent patients were dated from March to December 2020, before the Alpha, Beta and Delta variants emerged in the United States. Each well held 2 million to 2.5 million PBMCs cultured with around 9 ug/ml peptide pools in IMDM containing approximately 5% human AB serum and 9.5 to 10 IU/ml IL-2. On days 3 and 7, half of the culture medium was replaced with fresh IL-2-containing medium. After about nine days of culture, CD4+ T cells were isolated by negative selection with the EasySep CD4+ T cell isolation kit. Ficoll-Paque Plus gradient centrifugation was used to isolate PBMCs from whole blood, and the isolated PBMCs were then either used fresh or cryopreserved at -140C. Culture conditions were generally each tested in triplicate wells.

V is pared back by 1 base and J by 4 bases, with 7 bases lying between the germline termini. The CDR3 sequence holds 14 residues, the cysteine and phenylalanine included. The kept DNA is CDR3 alone, 42 bases in frame from the first base. CDR1 and CDR2 are read off the germline V gene as SGHTA and FQGNSA. This chain is built from TRBV7-2 and TRBJ2-2, with the D gene not confidently named. Material: cultured CD4+ T cells from blood. The TCR originated in a human donor with COVID-19. The CDR3 in this case is CASSLEVSTGELFF. The nucleotide sequence is given as TGTGCCAGCAGCTTAGAGGTCAGCACCGGGGAGCTGTTTTTT. Full variable domain (CDR3 extended with the reference TRBV7-2 and TRBJ2-2 proteins): GAGVSQSPSNKVTEKGKDVELRCDPISGHTALYWYRQSLGQGLEFLIYFQGNSAPDKSGLPSDRFSAERTGGSVSTLTIQRTQQEDSAVYLCASSLEVSTGELFFGEGSRLTVL.